A single sample gave rise to the 7 T cell receptor beta chains below, sequenced in a study of Ad26.COV2.S vaccination and SARS-CoV-2 variants. Sample treatment: 19 received Ad26.COV2.S at low or high dose, single or two shots; about 5 received placebo; per-sample allocation not given. Sampling was performed 63 days after the first vaccine or placebo injection. Assay: immunoSEQ multiplex PCR; the TCRdb copy retains only in-frame clones and omits some. This sample has 500,000 or so clones, with roughly 87% found just once. The specimen comprised peripheral blood, sampled in a trial of Ad26.COV2.S vaccine versus placebo. All receptors come from a person aged 18-65 years who received the Ad26.COV2.S COVID-19 vaccine or a placebo.

The chain is built from TRBV20-1 and TRBJ2-5; unclear D gene. CDR3 length: 12 amino acids. Germline V gene sequence: CDR1 DFQATT, CDR2 SNEGSKA (reference sequence). Trimming removed 3 bases at V and 5 bases at J, with 10 bases between. The DNA of the CDR3 is TGCAGTGCTAGTGCCCCCGGGGAGACCCAGTACTTC. Translation: CSASAPGETQYF.

This clone was counted a single time. The gene calls are TRBV20-1 and TRBJ1-1, with a weak D call TRBD1 (5 bases). Per germline, CDR1 DFQATT and CDR2 SNEGSKA (reference sequence). The CDR3 contains 13 residues. The V end was cut by 3 bases, the J end by 2 bases, with 10 bases between. This CDR3 is CSASLRVNTEAFF. DNA of the CDR3: TGCAGTGCTAGTCTCAGGGTAAACACTGAAGCTTTCTTT.

The chain links TRBV7-2 to TRBJ1-1; the D is unclear. Germline V CDR1 and CDR2: SGHTA, FQGNSA. With 7 bases removed from V and 1 base from J, the gap between germline ends came to 19 bases. The CDR3 is made up of 16 amino acids. The DNA of the CDR3 is TGTGCCAGCAACCTAACCCCCCGCCCGGGGAACACTGAAGCTTTCTTT. It codes for CASNLTPRPGNTEAFF.

The gene calls are TRBV3-1 (or the pseudogene TRBV3-2) and TRBJ2-2; D may be TRBD1 or TRBD2 (5 bases each). With 7 bases removed from V and 6 bases from J, the gap between germline ends came to 18 bases. The length of the CDR3 is 15 residues. CDR1 and CDR2 (germline): LGHDT, YNNKEL (reference sequence). The CDR3 coding sequence is TGTGCCAGCACTCGCTCCGGGACCAATGCCGGGGAGCTGTTTTTT. Translated, it gives CASTRSGTNAGELFF.

To note about this clone: This same CDR3 is encoded by further DNA sequences in the sample. V and J are TRBV13 and TRBJ2-7; D is perhaps TRBD2 (5 bases). From germline, CDR1 is PRHDT and CDR2 FYEKMQ (reference sequence). The CDR3 has 12 amino acids. Trimming pared 0 bases from V and 6 bases from J, leaving 6 bases between. The DNA of the CDR3 is TGTGCCAGCAGCTTAGGCGGAGGCGAGCAGTACTTC. Protein sequence: CASSLGGGEQYF. Looking up the rest from reference TRBV13 and TRBJ2-7 gives the full variable domain: AAGVIQSPRHLIKEKRETATLKCYPIPRHDTVYWYQQGPGQDPQFLISFYEKMQSDKGSIPDRFSAQQFSDYHSELNMSSLELGDSALYFCASSLGGGEQYFGPGTRLTVT.

The rearrangement uses TRBV7-2 and TRBJ2-1; 8 bases fit TRBD2. Germline values: CDR1 SGHTA, CDR2 FQGNSA. The junction had 7 bases not matched to a gene; V was cut back by 5 bases and J by 4 bases. The CDR3 sequence is 15 residues long. The DNA for the CDR3 is TGTGCCAGCAGCCCTCCGGGCGGGAGGTACAATGAGCAGTTCTTC. As protein: CASSPPGGRYNEQFF.

The chain recombines TRBV6-2 or TRBV6-3 with TRBJ2-7; D is perhaps TRBD2 (6 bases). V lost 3 bases to trimming and J lost 3 bases, with 12 bases between them. There are 14 residues in the CDR3. In germline, CDR1 is MNHEY, CDR2 SVGEGT. The CDR3 region is CASSYAGRGYEQYF. The CDR3 DNA reads as TGTGCCAGCAGTTATGCGGGGAGAGGCTACGAGCAGTACTTC.